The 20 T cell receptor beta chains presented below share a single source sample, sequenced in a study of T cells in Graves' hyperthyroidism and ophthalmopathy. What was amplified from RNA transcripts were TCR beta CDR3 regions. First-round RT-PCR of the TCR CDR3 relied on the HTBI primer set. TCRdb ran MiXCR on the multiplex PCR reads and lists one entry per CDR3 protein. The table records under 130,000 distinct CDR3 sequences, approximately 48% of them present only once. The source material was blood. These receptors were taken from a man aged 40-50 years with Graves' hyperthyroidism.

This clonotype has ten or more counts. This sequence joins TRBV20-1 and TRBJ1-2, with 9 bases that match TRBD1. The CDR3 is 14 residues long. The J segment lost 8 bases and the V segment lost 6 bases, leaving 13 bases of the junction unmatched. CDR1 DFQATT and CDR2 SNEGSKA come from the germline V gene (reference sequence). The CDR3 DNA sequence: TGCAGTGCCCGTACAGGGGGCGCATTGAGGGGCTACACCTTC. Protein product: CSARTGGALRGYTF.

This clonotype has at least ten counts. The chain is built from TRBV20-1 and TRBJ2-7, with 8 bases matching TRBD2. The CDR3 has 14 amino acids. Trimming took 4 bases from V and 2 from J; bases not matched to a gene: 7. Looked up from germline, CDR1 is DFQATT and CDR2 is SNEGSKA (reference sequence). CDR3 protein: CSAMRVAGTYEQYF. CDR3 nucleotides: TGCAGTGCTATGAGGGTAGCGGGAACCTACGAGCAGTACTTC.

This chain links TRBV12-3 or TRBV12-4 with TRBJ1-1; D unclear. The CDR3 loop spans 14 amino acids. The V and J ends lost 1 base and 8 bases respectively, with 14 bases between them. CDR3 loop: CASSLGEVSKEAFF. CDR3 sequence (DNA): TGTGCCAGCAGTTTAGGGGAGGTGAGCAAGGAAGCTTTCTTT.

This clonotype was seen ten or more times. The CDR3 loop is CASSVGLAGGIDEQFF. The CDR3, as DNA: TGCGCCAGCAGTGTTGGACTAGCGGGGGGGATAGATGAGCAGTTCTTC. The chain uses TRBV10-1 and TRBJ2-1, with 15 bases that match TRBD2. V trimming: 4 bases; J trimming: 8 bases; junction bases outside the gene matches: 6. The CDR3 length is 16 residues. Germline V gene lookup returns CDR1 WNHNN and CDR2 SYGVQD (reference sequence).

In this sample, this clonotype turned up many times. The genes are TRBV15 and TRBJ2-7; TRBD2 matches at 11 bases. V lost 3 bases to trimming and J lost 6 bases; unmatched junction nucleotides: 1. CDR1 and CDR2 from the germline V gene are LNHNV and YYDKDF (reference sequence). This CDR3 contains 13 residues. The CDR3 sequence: CATSRLAGGEQYF. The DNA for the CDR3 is TGTGCCACCAGCAGGCTAGCGGGAGGCGAGCAGTACTTC.

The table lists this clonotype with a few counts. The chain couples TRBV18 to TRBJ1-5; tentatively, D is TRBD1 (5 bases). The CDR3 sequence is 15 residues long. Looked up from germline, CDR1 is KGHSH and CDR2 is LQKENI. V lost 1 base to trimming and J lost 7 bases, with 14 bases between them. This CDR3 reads CASSPQQGMEQPQHF. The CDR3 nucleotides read TGTGCCAGCTCACCACAGCAGGGTATGGAGCAGCCCCAGCATTTT.

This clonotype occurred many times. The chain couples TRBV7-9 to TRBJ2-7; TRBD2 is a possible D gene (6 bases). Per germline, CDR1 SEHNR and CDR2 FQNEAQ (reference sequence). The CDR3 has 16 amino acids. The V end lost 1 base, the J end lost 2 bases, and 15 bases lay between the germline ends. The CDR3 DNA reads TGTGCCAGCAGCTTAGTAATATCGGGGGATCCCTACGAGCAGTACTTC. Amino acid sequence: CASSLVISGDPYEQYF.

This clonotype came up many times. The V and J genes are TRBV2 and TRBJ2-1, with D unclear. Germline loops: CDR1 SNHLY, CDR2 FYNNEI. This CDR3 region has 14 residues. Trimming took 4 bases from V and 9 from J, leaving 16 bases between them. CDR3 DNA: TGTGCCAGCAGTGGGGGTTGGGCCCCGAGTGAGCAGTTCTTC. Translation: CASSGGWAPSEQFF.

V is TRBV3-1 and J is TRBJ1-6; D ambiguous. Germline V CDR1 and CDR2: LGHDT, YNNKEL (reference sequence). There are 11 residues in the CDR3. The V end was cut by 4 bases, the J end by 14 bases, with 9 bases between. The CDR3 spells CASSRDLTLHF. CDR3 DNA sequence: TGTGCCAGCAGCCGGGATTTAACCCTCCACTTT.

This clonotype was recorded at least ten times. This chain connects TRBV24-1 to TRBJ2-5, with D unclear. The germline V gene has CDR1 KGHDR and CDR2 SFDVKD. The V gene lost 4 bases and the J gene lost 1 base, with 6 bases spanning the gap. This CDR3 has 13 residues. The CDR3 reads CATSEAFQETQYF. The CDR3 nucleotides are TGTGCCACCAGTGAAGCCTTCCAAGAGACCCAGTACTTC.

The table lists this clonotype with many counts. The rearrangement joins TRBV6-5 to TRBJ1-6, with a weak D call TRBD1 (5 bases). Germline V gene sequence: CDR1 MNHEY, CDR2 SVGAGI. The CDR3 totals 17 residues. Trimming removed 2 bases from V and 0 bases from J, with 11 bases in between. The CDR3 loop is CASSYTDRSSYNSPLHF. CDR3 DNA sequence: TGTGCCAGCAGTTACACCGACAGAAGCTCCTATAATTCACCCCTCCACTTT.

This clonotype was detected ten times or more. This CDR3 reads CASSFGLGELFF. Here the CDR3 DNA reads TGTGCCAGCAGCTTCGGCCTCGGGGAGCTGTTTTTT. The chain uses TRBV11-2 and TRBJ2-2; D remains unclear. Germline CDR1 is SGHAT and CDR2 is FQNNGV. The CDR3 has 12 residues. Trimming pared 3 bases from V and 7 bases from J, leaving 6 bases between. The entire variable domain, with the rest obtained from reference TRBV11-2 and TRBJ2-2, is as follows: EAGVAQSPRYKIIEKRQSVAFWCNPISGHATLYWYQQILGQGPKLLIQFQNNGVVDDSQLPKDRFSAERLKGVDSTLKIQPAKLEDSAVYLCASSFGLGELFFGEGSRLTVL.

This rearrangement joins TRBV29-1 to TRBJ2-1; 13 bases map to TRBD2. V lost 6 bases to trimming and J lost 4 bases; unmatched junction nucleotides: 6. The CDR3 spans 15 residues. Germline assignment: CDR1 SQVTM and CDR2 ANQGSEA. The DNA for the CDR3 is TGCAGCGTCGCCGGACTAGCGGGGGTGTACAATGAGCAGTTCTTC. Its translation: CSVAGLAGVYNEQFF.

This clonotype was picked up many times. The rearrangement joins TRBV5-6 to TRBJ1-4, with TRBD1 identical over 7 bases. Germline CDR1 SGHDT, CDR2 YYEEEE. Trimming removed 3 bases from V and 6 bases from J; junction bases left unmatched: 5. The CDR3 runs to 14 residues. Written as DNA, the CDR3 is TGTGCCAGCAGCTCGACAGGGAGACATGAAAAACTGTTTTTT. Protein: CASSSTGRHEKLFF.

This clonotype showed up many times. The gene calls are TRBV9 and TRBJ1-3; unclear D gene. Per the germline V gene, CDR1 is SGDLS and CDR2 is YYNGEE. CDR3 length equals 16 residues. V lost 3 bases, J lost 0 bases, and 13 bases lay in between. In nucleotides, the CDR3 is TGTGCCAGCAGCGGAGACCTACTGAACTCTGGAAACACCATATATTTT. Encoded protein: CASSGDLLNSGNTIYF.

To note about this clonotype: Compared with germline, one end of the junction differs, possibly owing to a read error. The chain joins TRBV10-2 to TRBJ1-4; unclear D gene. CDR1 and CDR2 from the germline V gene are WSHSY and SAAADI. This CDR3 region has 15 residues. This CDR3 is CASSEHQRTNEKLFF. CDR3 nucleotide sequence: TGTGCCAGCAGTGAACACCAACGAACTAATGAAAAACTGTTTTTT.

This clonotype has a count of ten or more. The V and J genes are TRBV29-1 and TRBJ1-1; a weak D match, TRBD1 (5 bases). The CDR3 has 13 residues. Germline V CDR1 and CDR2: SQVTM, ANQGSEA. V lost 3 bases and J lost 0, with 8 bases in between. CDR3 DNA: TGCAGCGTTGACTTGGGGGTGAACACTGAAGCTTTCTTT. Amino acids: CSVDLGVNTEAFF.

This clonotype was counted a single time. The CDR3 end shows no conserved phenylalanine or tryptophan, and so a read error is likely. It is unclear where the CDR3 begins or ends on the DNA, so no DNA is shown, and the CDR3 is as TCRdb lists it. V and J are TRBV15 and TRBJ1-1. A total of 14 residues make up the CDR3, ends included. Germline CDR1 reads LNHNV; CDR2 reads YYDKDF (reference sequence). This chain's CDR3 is CATKPGNRDTEALL.

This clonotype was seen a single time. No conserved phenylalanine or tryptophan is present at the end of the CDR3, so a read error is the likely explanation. CDR3 region: CVTSDPGTSGPYNEQFL. The DNA for the CDR3 is TGTGTCACCAGTGACCCAGGGACTAGCGGGCCCTACAATGAGCAGTTCCTC. The chain links TRBV24-1 to TRBJ2-1, with TRBD2 identical over 12 bases. This CDR3 has 17 amino acids. CDR1 and CDR2 (germline): KGHDR, SFDVKD.

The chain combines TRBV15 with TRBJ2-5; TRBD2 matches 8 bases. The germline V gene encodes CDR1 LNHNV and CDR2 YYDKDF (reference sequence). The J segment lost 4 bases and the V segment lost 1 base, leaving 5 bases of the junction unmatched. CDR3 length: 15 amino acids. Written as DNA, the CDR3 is TGTGCCACCAGCAGAGTGGGGCTAGCGGGAGAGACCCAGTACTTC. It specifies CATSRVGLAGETQYF.